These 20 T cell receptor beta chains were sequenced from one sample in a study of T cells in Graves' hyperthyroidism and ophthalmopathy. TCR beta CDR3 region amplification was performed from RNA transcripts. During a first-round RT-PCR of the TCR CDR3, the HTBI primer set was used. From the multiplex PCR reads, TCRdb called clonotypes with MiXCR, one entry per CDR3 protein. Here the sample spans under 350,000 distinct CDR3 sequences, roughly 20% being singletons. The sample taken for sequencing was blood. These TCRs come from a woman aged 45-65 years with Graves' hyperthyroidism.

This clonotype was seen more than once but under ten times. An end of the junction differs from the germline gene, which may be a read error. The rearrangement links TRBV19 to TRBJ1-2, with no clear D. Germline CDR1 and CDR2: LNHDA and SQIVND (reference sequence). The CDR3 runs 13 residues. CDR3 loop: CASSIQENYGCTF. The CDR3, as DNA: TGTGCCAGTAGTATACAAGAAAACTATGGCTGCACCTTC. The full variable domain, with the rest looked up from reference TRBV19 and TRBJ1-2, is DGGITQSPKYLFRKEGQNVTLSCEQNLNHDAMYWYRQDPGQGLRLIYYSQIVNDFQKGDIAEGYSVSREKKESFPLTVTSAQKNPTAFYLCASSIQENYGCTFGSGTRLTVV.

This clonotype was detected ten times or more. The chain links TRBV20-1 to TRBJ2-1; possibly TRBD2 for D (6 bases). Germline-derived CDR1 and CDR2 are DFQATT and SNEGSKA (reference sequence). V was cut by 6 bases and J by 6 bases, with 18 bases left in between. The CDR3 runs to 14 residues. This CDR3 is CSAEPGTASNEQFF. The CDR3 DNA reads TGCAGTGCCGAGCCCGGGACTGCGTCCAATGAGCAGTTCTTC.

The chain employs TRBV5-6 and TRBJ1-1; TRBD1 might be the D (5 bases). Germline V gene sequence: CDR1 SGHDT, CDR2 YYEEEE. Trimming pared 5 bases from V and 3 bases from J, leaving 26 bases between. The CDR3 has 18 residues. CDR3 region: CASRSTGTYTSRDTEAFF. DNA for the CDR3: TGTGCCAGCAGATCCACCGGGACCTATACCTCGAGGGACACTGAAGCTTTCTTT.

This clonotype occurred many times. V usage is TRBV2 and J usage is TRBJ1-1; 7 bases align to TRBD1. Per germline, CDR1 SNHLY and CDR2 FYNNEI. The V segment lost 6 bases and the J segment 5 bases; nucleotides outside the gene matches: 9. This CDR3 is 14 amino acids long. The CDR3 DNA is TGTGCCAGCAGACCGACAGGGTATAGGACTGAAGCTTTCTTT. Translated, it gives CASRPTGYRTEAFF. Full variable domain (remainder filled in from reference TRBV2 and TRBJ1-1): EPEVTQTPSHQVTQMGQEVILRCVPISNHLYFYWYRQILGQKVEFLVSFYNNEISEKSEIFDDQFSVERPDGSNFTLKIRSTKLEDSAMYFCASRPTGYRTEAFFGQGTRLTVV.

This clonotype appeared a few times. CDR3 in amino acids: CASSGLDTYEQYF. As DNA, the CDR3 is TGTGCCAGCAGCGGATTGGACACCTACGAGCAGTACTTC. This chain connects TRBV7-6 to TRBJ2-7, with D possibly TRBD1 on 5 matching bases. The ends were cut back, 5 bases at V and 2 bases at J, with 10 bases in the middle. This CDR3 is built from 13 residues. Germline CDR1 reads SGHVS; CDR2 reads FNYEAQ.

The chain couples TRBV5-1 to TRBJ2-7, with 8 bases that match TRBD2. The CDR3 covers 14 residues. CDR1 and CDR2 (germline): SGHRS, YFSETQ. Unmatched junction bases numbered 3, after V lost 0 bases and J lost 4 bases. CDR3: CASSLVGLGYEQYF. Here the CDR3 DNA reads TGCGCCAGCAGCTTGGTGGGACTAGGGTACGAGCAGTACTTC. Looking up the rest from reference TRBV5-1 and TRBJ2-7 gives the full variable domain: KAGVTQTPRYLIKTRGQQVTLSCSPISGHRSVSWYQQTPGQGLQFLFEYFSETQRNKGNFPGRFSGRQFSNSRSEMNVSTLELGDSALYLCASSLVGLGYEQYFGPGTRLTVT.

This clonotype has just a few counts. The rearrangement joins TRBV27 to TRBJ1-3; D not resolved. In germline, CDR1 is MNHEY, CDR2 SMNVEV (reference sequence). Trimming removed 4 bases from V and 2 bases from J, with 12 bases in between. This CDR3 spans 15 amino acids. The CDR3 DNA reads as TGTGCCAGCAGTTCTCACGGGGAGACTGGAAACACCATATATTTT. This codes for CASSSHGETGNTIYF.

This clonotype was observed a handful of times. For the CDR3, the DNA is TGTGCCAGCAGCCTGGGGTTTGATCAGTATTTT. Amino acid sequence: CASSLGFDQYF. The gene calls are TRBV11-2 and TRBJ2-3; D unclear. The CDR3 has 11 residues. Trimming cost V 5 bases and J 12 bases, with 12 bases left between them. In germline, CDR1 is SGHAT, CDR2 FQNNGV.

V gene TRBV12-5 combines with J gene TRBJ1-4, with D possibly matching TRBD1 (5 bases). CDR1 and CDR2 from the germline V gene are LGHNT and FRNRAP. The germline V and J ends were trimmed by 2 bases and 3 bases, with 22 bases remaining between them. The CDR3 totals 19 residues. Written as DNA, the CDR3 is TGTGCTAGTGGTTTGTTGTACGTGGGGCCCCTGGGAGCTAATGAAAAACTGTTTTTT. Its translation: CASGLLYVGPLGANEKLFF.

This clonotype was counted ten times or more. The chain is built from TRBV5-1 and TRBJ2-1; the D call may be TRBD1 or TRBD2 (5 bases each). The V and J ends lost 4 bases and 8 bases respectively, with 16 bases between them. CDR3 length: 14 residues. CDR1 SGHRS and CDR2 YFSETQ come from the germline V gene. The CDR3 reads CASSHRDAVYEQFF. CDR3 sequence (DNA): TGCGCCAGCAGCCATCGGGACGCCGTCTATGAGCAGTTCTTC.

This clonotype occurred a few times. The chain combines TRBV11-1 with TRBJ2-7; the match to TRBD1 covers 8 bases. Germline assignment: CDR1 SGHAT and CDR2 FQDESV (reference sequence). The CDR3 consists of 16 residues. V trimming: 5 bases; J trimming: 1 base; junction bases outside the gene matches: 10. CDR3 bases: TGTGCCAGCAGCCCCCTCGAGGGACAGGCTTCCTACGAGCAGTACTTC. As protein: CASSPLEGQASYEQYF. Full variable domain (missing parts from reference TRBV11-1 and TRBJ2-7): EAEVAQSPRYKITEKSQAVAFWCDPISGHATLYWYRQILGQGPELLVQFQDESVVDDSQLPKDRFSAERLKGVDSTLKIQPAELGDSAMYLCASSPLEGQASYEQYFGPGTRLTVT.

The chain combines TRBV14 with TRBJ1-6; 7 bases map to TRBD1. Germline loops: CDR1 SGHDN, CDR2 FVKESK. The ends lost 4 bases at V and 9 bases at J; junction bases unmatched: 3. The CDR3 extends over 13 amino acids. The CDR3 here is CASSPTGTSPLHF. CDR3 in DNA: TGTGCCAGCAGCCCGACAGGGACTTCACCCCTCCACTTT.

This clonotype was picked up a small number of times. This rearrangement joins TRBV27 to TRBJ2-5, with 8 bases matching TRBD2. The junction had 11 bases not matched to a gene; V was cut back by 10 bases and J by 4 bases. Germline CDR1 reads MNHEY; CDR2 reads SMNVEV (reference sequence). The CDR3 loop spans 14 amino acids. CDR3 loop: CATRWSGRIETQYF. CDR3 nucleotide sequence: TGTGCCACCCGGTGGAGCGGGAGAATAGAGACCCAGTACTTC.

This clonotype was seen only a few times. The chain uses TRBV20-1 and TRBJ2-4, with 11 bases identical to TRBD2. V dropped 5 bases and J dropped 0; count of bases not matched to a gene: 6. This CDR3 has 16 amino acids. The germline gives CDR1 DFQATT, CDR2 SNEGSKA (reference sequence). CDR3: CSAGTSGNLAKNIQYF. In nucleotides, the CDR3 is TGCAGTGCTGGGACTAGCGGAAACTTAGCCAAAAACATTCAGTACTTC.

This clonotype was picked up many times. The chain's CDR3 is CASQKTGSTNEKLFF. CDR3 coding DNA: TGTGCCAGCCAAAAGACAGGGTCAACTAATGAAAAACTGTTTTTT. The chain uses TRBV12-3 or TRBV12-4 and TRBJ1-4, with TRBD1 matching over 7 bases. V lost 8 bases to trimming and J lost 0 bases; unmatched junction nucleotides: 6. The CDR3 covers 15 residues.

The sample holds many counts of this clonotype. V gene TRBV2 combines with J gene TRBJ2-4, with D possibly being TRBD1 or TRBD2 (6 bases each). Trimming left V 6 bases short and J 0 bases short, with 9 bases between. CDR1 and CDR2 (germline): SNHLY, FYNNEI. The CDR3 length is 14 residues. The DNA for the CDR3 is TGTGCCAGCAGAAGGGGGGTAGCCAAAAACATTCAGTACTTC. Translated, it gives CASRRGVAKNIQYF.

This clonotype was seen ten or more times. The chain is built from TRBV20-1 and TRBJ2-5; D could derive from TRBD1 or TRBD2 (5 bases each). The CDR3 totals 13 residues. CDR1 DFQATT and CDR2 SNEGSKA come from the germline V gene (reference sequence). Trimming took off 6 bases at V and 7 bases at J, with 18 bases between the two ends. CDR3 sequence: CSATGTDEGTQYF. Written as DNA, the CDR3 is TGCAGTGCCACCGGGACGGATGAGGGGACCCAGTACTTC.

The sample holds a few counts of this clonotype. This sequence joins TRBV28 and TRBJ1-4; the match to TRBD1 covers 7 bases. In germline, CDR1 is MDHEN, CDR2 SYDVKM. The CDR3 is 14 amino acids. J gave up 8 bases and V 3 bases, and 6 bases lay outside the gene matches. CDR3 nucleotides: TGTGCCAGCAGTTTTCCAGGGGGGTACGAAAAACTGTTTTTT. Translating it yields CASSFPGGYEKLFF.

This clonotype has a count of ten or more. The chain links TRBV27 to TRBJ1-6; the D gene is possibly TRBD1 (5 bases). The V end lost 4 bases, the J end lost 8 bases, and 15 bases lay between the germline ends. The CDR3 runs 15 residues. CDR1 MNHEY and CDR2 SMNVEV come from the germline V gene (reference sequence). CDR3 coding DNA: TGTGCCAGCAGTTATTCGGTCCGGGGGTATTCACCCCTCCACTTT. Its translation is CASSYSVRGYSPLHF.

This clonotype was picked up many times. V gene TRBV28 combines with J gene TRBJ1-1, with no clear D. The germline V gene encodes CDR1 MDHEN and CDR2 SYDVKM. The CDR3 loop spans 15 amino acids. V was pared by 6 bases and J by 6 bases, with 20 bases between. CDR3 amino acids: CASRPRTGSSAEAFF. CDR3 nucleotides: TGTGCCAGCAGACCCCGGACGGGGTCGTCGGCTGAAGCTTTCTTT.